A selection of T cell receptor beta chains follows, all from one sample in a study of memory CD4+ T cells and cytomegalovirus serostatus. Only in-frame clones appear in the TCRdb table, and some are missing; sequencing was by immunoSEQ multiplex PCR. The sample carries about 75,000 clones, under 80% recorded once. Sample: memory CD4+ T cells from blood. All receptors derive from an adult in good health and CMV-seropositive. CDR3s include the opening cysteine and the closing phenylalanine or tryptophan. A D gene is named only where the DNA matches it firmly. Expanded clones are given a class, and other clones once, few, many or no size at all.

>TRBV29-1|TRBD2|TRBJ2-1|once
TGCAGCGTTGAAGATCGTCTAGCGGTTAGGGGAAGTTACAATGAGCAGTTCTTC
CSVEDRLAVRGSYNEQFF
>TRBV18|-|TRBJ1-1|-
TGTGCCAGCTCACCGGCAGGGCGGAACACTGAAGCTTTCTTT
CASSPAGRNTEAFF
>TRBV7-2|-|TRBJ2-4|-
TGTGCCAGCAGCTTTTCCAGGGGAGAAAAAAACATTCAGTACTTC
CASSFSRGEKNIQYF
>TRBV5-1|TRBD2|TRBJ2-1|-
TGCGCCAGCAGCTGGACTAGCAATGAGCAGTTCTTC
CASSWTSNEQFF
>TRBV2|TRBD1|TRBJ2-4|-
TGTGCCAGCAGTGCGACAGGGGGCCCCAAAAACATTCAGTACTTC
CASSATGGPKNIQYF
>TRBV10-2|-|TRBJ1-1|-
TGCGCCAGCAGTGGGGAGAGGGGCACTGAAGCTTTCTTT
CASSGERGTEAFF
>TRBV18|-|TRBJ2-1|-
TGTGCCAGCTCACCACCGGGGGGCCTAACGAGCAATGAGCAGTTCTTC
CASSPPGGLTSNEQFF
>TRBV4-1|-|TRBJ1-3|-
TGCGCCAGCAGCCAAGAAGGAGCCCTATACTCTGGAAACACCATATATTTT
CASSQEGALYSGNTIYF
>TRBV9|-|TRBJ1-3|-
TGTGCCAGCAGCGTAGGGGGGTTTCCCGGAAACACCATATATTTT
CASSVGGFPGNTIYF
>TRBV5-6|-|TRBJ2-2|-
TGTGCCAGCAGCCGCCGGCTGTTGGGCGGGACGAACACCGGGGAGCTGTTTTTT
CASSRRLLGGTNTGELFF
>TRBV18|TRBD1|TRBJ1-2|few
TGTGCCAGCTCACCAGCACGGACAACAGGGGGCCGCTATGGCTACACCTTC
CASSPARTTGGRYGYTF
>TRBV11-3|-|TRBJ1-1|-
TGTGCCAGCAGCTTGGGCTTTTGGAATGAAGCTTTCTTT
CASSLGFWNEAFF
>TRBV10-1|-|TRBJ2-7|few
TGCGCCAGCAGTGAGGGGGGCCTGGAGCAGTACTTC
CASSEGGLEQYF
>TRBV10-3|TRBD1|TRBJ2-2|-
TGTGCCATCCTTAGACAGGGGGAGGCCGGGGAGCTGTTTTTT
CAILRQGEAGELFF
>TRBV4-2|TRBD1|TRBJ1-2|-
TGTGCCAGCAGCCAAGATCTAGGACAGGGGGCACTCTATGGCTACACCTTC
CASSQDLGQGALYGYTF
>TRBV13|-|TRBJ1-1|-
TGTGCCAGCAGCCCCACACGGGGTGCCACTGAAGCTTTCTTT
CASSPTRGATEAFF
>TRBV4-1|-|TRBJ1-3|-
TGCGCCAGCAGCCAAGATGGGGGATCTGGAAACACCATATATTTT
CASSQDGGSGNTIYF
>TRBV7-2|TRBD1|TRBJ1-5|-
TGTGCCAGCAGCCTAGGACAGGGGACCAATCAGCCCCAGCATTTT
CASSLGQGTNQPQHF
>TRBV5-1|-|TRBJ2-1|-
TGCGCCAGCAGCTCCGGACGAGGCAATGAGCAGTTCTTC
CASSSGRGNEQFF
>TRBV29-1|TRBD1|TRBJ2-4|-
TGCAGCGCCCGGACAGGGGGCGAACTACTAAGCATTCAGTACTTC
CSARTGGELLSIQYF
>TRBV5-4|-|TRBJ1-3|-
TGTGCCAGCAGCACGAATCAGGGGTTTACCTCTGGAAACACCATATATTTT
CASSTNQGFTSGNTIYF
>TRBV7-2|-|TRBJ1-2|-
TGTGCCAGCAGCTTAACCAGGACAGGCTACACCTTC
CASSLTRTGYTF
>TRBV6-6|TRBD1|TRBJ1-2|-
TGTGCCAGCAGTTACGGGGACAGGGTCCGCTATGGCTACACCTTC
CASSYGDRVRYGYTF
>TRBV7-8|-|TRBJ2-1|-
TGTGCCAGCGCCCGAGGGCTAGTCGTCGATAATGAGCAGTTCTTC
CASARGLVVDNEQFF
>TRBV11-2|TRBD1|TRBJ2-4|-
TGTGCCAGCAGCTCTTGGGACAGTAAAAACATTCAGTACTTC
CASSSWDSKNIQYF
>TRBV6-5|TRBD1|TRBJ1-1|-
TGTGCCAGCAGTCGGGACAGGGGTTCTGAAGCTTTCTTT
CASSRDRGSEAFF
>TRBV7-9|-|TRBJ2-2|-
TGTGCCAGCAGCACCGGGACTTACAACACCGGGGAGCTGTTTTTT
CASSTGTYNTGELFF
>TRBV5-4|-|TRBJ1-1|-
TGTGCCAGCAGCTTTACCGGCACTGAAGCTTTCTTT
CASSFTGTEAFF
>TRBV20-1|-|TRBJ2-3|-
TGCAGTGGCCGGGGCACAGATACGCAGTATTTT
CSGRGTDTQYF
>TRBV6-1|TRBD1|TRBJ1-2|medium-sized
TGTGCCAGCAGTGAGGACAGGGGGCGTCCTGGCTACACCTTC
CASSEDRGRPGYTF
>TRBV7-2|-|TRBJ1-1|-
TGTGCCAGCAGCAGACTTAGGATCAGAAGCTTTAACACTGAAGCTTTCTTT
CASSRLRIRSFNTEAFF
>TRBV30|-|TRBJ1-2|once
TGTGCCTGGAGTGTACAGGGCGATGGTGGCTACACCTTC
CAWSVQGDGGYTF
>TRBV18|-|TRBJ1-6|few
TGTGCCAGCTCACCATCTGGGGGCACTTCACCCCTCCACTTT
CASSPSGGTSPLHF
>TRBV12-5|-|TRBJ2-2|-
TGTGCTAGTGGTCCCCCCCTGCGGAACACCGGGGAGCTGTTTTTT
CASGPPLRNTGELFF
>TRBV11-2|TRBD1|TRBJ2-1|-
TGTGCCAGCAGCTTAGGGCAGGGGGTATACAATGAGCAGTTCTTC
CASSLGQGVYNEQFF
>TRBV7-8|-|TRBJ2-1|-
TGTGCCAGCAGCCCCCGGCGGGCAGACGGCAATGAGCAGTTCTTC
CASSPRRADGNEQFF
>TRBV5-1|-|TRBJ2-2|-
TGCGCCAGCAGCTTTGGGAACACCGGGGAGCTGTTTTTT
CASSFGNTGELFF
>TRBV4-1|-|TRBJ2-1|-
TGCGCCAGCAGCCAACTTATGGCTAGTGAGTACAATGAGCAGTTCTTC
CASSQLMASEYNEQFF
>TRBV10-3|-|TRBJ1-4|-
TGTGCCATCCGAGGCAGGGGCGCTGAAAAACTGTTTTTT
CAIRGRGAEKLFF
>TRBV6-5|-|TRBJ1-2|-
TGTGCCAGCAACTCAGGGTTTGACTATGGCTACACCTTC
CASNSGFDYGYTF
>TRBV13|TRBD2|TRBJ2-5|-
TGTGCCAGCAGCTTATTTAATAGCGGGGGACCTTCGTACCAAGAGACCCAGTACTTC
CASSLFNSGGPSYQETQYF
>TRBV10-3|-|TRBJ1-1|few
TGTGCCATCAGCGCGGACAGCGCCAACGCTTTCTTT
CAISADSANAFF
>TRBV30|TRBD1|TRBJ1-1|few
TGTGCCTGGAGTACAGCGTATGGGCAGGGGGCGAATGAAGCTTTCTTT
CAWSTAYGQGANEAFF
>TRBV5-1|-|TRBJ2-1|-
TGCGCCAGCAGCCCTCAGGGGCCCAACAATGAGCAGTTCTTC
CASSPQGPNNEQFF
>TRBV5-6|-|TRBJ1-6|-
TGTGCCAGCAGCCTGGGGCAGGCTTCACCCCTCCACTTT
CASSLGQASPLHF
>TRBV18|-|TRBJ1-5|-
TGTGCCAGCTCACCGGGGGGACGCAATCAGCCCCAGCATTTT
CASSPGGRNQPQHF